This T cell receptor (beta chain) derives from a study of T cell responses to AZD1222 COVID-19 vaccine. Whole-study findings and limits: Among the donors, most were white British and more were female, and clonal diversity was possibly underestimated. Targeting of unmutated variant regions was reportedly seen in nearly half of spike-specific TCRs. Spike-specific TCR breadth and depth went up after people got two AZD1222 doses.

As concerns this clone: As yet, its antigen is unknown.

Method: immunoSEQ multiplex PCR; TCRdb's copy keeps in-frame clones and lacks some. Of about 140,000 clones listed, approximately 93% are singletons. Germline assignment: CDR1 SGHNT and CDR2 YENEEA. Trimming cost V 1 base and J 2 bases, with 14 bases left between them. CDR3 size: 16 residues. This sample comprised peripheral blood, obtained after recovery from COVID-19. The V call is TRBV11-3, the J call TRBJ2-5; possibly TRBD1 for D (5 bases). This receptor was identified in an adult who had recovered from COVID-19. CDR3 nucleotides: TGTGCCAGCAGCTTAGGTACAAGGGGCCGGCAAGAGACCCAGTACTTC. It encodes CASSLGTRGRQETQYF.